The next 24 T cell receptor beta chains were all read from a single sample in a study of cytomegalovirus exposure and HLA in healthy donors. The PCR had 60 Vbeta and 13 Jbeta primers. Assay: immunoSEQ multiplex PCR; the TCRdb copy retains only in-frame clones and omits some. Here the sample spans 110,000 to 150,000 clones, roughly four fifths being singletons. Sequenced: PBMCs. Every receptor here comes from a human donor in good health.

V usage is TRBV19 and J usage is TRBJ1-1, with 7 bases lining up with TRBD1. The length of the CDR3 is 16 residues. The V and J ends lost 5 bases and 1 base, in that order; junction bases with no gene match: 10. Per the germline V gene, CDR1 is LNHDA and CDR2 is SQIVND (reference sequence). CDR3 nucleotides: TGTGCCAGTAGTCTCCCGACAGGGACCTCGAACACTGAAGCTTTCTTT. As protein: CASSLPTGTSNTEAFF.

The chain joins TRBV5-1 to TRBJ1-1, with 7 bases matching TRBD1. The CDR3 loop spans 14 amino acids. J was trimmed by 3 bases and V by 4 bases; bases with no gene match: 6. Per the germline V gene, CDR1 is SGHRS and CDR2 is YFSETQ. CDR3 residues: CASSPRQGDTEAFF. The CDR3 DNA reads TGCGCCAGCAGCCCTAGACAGGGAGACACTGAAGCTTTCTTT.

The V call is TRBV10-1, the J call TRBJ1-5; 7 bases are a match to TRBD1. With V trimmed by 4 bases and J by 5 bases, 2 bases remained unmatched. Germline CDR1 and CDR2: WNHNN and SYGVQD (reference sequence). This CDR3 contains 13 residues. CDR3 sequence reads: CASSGTGHQPQHF. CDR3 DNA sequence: TGCGCCAGCAGTGGGACAGGACATCAGCCCCAGCATTTT.

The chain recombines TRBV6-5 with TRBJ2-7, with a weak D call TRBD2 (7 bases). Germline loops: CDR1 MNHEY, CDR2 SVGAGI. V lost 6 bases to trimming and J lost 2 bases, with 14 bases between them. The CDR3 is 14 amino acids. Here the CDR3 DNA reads TGTGCCAGCAGAGGACGGGGGGCTCCCTACGAGCAGTACTTC. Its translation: CASRGRGAPYEQYF.

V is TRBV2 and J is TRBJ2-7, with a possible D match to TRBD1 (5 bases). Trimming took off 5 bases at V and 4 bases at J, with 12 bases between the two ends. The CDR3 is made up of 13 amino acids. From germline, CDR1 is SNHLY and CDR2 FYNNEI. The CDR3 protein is CASSPPDIYEQYF. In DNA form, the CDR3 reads TGTGCCAGCAGTCCCCCGGACATTTACGAGCAGTACTTC.

The CDR3 spells CASSTGQGRTDTQYF. The CDR3 nucleotides are TGTGCCAGCAGTACGGGACAGGGACGGACAGATACGCAGTATTTT. The rearrangement joins TRBV6-6 to TRBJ2-3; 9 positions match TRBD1. Germline CDR1 is MNHNY and CDR2 is SVGAGI (reference sequence). The CDR3 extends over 15 amino acids. Trimming cost V 5 bases and J 3 bases; bases outside gene matches: 6.

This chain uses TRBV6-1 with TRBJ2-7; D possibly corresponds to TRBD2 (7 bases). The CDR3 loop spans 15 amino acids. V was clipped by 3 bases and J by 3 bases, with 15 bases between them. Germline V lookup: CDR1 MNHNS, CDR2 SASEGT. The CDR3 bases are TGTGCCAGCAGTGATGGTTCGGGGGGCGGCTACGAGCAGTACTTC. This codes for CASSDGSGGGYEQYF.

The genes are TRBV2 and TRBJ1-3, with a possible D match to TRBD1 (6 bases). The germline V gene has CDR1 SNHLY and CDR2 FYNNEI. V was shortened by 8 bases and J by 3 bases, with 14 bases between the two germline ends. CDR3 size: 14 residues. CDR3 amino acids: CASAGVRGGNTIYF. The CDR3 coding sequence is TGTGCCAGCGCGGGGGTCAGGGGTGGAAACACCATATATTTT.

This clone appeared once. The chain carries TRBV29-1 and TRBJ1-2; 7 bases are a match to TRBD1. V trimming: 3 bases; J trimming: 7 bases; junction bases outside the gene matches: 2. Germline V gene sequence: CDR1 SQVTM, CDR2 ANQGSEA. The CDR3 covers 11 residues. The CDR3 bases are TGCAGCGTTGACACAGGGGCTGGCTACACCTTC. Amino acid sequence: CSVDTGAGYTF. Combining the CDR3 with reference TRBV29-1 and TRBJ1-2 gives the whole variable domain SAVISQKPSRDICQRGTSLTIQCQVDSQVTMMFWYRQQPGQSLTLIATANQGSEATYESGFVIDKFPISRPNLTFSTLTVSNMSPEDSSIYLCSVDTGAGYTFGSGTRLTVV.

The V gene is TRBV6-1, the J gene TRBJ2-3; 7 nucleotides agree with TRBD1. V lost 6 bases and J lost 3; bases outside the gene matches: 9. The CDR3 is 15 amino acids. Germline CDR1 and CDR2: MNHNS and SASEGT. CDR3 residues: CASRPTGRLTDTQYF. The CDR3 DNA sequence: TGTGCCAGCAGGCCGACAGGGCGGCTGACAGATACGCAGTATTTT.

CDR3 residues: CASSPQFSYEQYF. Written as DNA, the CDR3 is TGTGCCAGCAGCCCCCAATTCTCCTACGAGCAGTACTTC. The chain has TRBV13 and TRBJ2-7; D gene uncertain. The CDR3 contains 13 residues. Looked up from germline, CDR1 is PRHDT and CDR2 is FYEKMQ (reference sequence). With 5 bases removed from V and 0 bases from J, the gap between germline ends came to 8 bases.

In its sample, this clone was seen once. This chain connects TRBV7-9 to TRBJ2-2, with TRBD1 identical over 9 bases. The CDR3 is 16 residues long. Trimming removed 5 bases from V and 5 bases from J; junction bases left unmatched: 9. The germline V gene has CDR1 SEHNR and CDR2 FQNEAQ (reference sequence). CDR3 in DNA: TGTGCCAGCAGCGAGACCCCGGGACAGGGAACCGGGGAGCTGTTTTTT. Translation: CASSETPGQGTGELFF.

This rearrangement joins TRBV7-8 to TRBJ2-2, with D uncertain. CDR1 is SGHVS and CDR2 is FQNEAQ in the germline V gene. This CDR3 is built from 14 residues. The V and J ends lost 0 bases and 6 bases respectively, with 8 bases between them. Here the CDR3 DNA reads TGTGCCAGCAGCTTAGCTAGAAGTGCCGGGGAGCTGTTTTTT. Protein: CASSLARSAGELFF.

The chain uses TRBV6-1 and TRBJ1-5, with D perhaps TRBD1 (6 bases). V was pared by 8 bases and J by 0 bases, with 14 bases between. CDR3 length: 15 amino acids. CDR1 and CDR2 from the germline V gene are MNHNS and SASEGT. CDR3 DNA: TGTGCCAGCGCTCCCGGGACATATAGCAATCAGCCCCAGCATTTT. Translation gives CASAPGTYSNQPQHF.

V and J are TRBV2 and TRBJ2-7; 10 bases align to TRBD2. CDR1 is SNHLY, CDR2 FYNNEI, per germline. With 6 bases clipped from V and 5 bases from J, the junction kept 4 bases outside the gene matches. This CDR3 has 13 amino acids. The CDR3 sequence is CASSAGTSDEQYF. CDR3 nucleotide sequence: TGTGCCAGCAGCGCCGGGACTAGCGACGAGCAGTACTTC.

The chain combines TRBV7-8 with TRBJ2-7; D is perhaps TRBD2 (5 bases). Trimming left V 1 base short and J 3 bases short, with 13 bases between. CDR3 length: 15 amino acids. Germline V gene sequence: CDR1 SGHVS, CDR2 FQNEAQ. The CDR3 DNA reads TGTGCCAGCAGCTTAGAGGCTAGCCCCGGCTACGAGCAGTACTTC. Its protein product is CASSLEASPGYEQYF.

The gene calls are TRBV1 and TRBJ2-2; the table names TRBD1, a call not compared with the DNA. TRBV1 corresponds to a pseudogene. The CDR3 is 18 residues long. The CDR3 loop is CTSSQQRQEKTSTGELFF. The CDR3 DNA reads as TGCACCAGCAGCCAACAGAGACAGGAAAAAACTAGCACCGGGGAGCTGTTTTTT.

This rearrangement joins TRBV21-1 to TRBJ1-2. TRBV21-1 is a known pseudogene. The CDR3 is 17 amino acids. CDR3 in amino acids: CASSKLAPGRANYGYTF. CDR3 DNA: TGTGCCAGCAGCAAATTGGCCCCGGGGAGAGCTAACTATGGCTACACCTTC.

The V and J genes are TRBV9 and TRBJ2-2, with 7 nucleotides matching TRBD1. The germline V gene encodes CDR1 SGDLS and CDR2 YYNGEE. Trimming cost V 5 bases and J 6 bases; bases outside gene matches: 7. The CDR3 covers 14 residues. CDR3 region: CASRKQGNAGELFF. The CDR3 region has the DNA TGTGCCAGCAGGAAACAGGGGAATGCCGGGGAGCTGTTTTTT.

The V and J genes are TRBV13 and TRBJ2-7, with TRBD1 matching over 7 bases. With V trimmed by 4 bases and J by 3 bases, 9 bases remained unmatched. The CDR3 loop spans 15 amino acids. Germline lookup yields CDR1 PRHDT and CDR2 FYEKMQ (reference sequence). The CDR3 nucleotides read TGTGCCAGCAGCTCTCCGGGACAGCTAATCTACGAGCAGTACTTC. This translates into CASSSPGQLIYEQYF. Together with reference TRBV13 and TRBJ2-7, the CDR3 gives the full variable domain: AAGVIQSPRHLIKEKRETATLKCYPIPRHDTVYWYQQGPGQDPQFLISFYEKMQSDKGSIPDRFSAQQFSDYHSELNMSSLELGDSALYFCASSSPGQLIYEQYFGPGTRLTVT.

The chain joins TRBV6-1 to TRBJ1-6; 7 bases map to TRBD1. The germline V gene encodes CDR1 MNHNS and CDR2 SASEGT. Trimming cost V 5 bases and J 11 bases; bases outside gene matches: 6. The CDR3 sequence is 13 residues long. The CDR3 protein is CASSHRDSPPLHF. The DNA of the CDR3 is TGTGCCAGCAGTCACCGGGACAGTCCACCCCTCCACTTT.

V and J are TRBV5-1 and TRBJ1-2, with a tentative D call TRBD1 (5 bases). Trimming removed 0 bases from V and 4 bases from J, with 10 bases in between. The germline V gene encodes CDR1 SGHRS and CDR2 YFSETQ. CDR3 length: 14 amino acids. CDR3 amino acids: CASSLGGDGYGYTF. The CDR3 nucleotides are TGCGCCAGCAGCTTGGGGGGGGACGGCTATGGCTACACCTTC.

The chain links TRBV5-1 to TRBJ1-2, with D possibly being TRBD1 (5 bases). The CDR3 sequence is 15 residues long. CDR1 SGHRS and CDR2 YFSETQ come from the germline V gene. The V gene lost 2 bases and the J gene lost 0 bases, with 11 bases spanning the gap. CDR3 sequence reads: CASSLGAGPNYGYTF. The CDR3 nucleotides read TGCGCCAGCAGCTTAGGGGCAGGACCTAACTATGGCTACACCTTC.

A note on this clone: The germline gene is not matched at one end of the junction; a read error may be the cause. Here the CDR3 DNA reads TGTGCTAGCAGCTTAGGGGAGGGATACGAGCAGTACTTC. Protein sequence: CASSLGEGYEQYF. This chain joins TRBV7-7 and TRBJ2-7; 7 positions match TRBD2. Germline V gene lookup returns CDR1 SSHAT and CDR2 FNYEAQ (reference sequence). This CDR3 has 13 residues. Full variable domain (remainder filled in from reference TRBV7-7 and TRBJ2-7): GAGVSQSPRYKVTKRGQDVTLRCDPISSHATLYWYQQALGQGPEFLTYFNYEAQPDKSGLPSDRFSAERPEGSISTLTIQRTEQRDSAMYRCASSLGEGYEQYFGPGTRLTVT.